These 11 T cell receptor beta chains originate from one sample sequenced in a study of radiation and T cells in renal cell carcinoma. Described time point: baseline pretreatment blood. Specified treatment: 15 Gy SBRT to primary tumor, nephrectomy 4 weeks later. Clones were sequenced by immunoSEQ multiplex PCR, and TCRdb holds only the in-frame ones, with some missing. Among about 140,000 clones, roughly 83% were seen once, and the ten largest hold roughly 25%. Source: blood, taken from a patient whose treatment included radiotherapy and nephrectomy. Receptor source: a woman aged 45-65 years with renal cell carcinoma.

A few counts support this clone. V gene TRBV4-3 combines with J gene TRBJ1-5; D not certain. This CDR3 region has 13 residues. CDR1 is LGHNA, CDR2 YSLEER, per germline. V gave up 1 base and J gave up 4 bases, with 5 bases separating them. CDR3 sequence reads: CASSQAENQPQHF. The CDR3 coding sequence is TGCGCCAGCAGCCAAGCCGAAAATCAGCCCCAGCATTTT.

V gene TRBV7-2 combines with J gene TRBJ1-1; 9 bases line up with TRBD1. This CDR3 region has 13 residues. Germline loops: CDR1 SGHTA, CDR2 FQGNSA. The V segment lost 7 bases and the J segment 4 bases; nucleotides outside the gene matches: 4. CDR3 nucleotide sequence: TGTGCCAGCAACGGACAGGGGCTCACTGAAGCTTTCTTT. It specifies CASNGQGLTEAFF.

V usage is TRBV13 and J usage is TRBJ1-4; D is uncertain. Between the trimmed V and J ends, which lost 0 bases and 2 bases, there was a span of 7 bases. The CDR3 runs to 15 residues. The germline gives CDR1 PRHDT, CDR2 FYEKMQ (reference sequence). The CDR3 nucleotides read TGTGCCAGCAGCTTAGGGGGCGCGACTAATGAAAAACTGTTTTTT. It is translated as CASSLGGATNEKLFF.

This chain links TRBV28 with TRBJ1-1; D is ambiguous. The germline gives CDR1 MDHEN, CDR2 SYDVKM. Trimming took off 6 bases at V and 11 bases at J, with 10 bases between the two ends. The CDR3 is made up of 10 amino acids. The CDR3 bases are TGTGCCAGCAGCCTTCGGTGGGCTTTCTTT. As protein: CASSLRWAFF. Full variable domain (remainder filled in from reference TRBV28 and TRBJ1-1): DVKVTQSSRYLVKRTGEKVFLECVQDMDHENMFWYRQDPGLGLRLIYFSYDVKMKEKGDIPEGYSVSREKKERFSLILESASTNQTSMYLCASSLRWAFFGQGTRLTVV.

The genes are TRBV5-1 and TRBJ2-3, with 9 positions matching TRBD2. The CDR3 length is 16 residues. Per the germline V gene, CDR1 is SGHRS and CDR2 is YFSETQ. Trimming cost V 1 base and J 1 base; bases outside gene matches: 4. CDR3 nucleotides: TGCGCCAGCAGCTTGTTAGCTAGCGGGGGCACAGATACGCAGTATTTT. Its protein product is CASSLLASGGTDTQYF.

The chain links TRBV5-6 to TRBJ2-7, with D hard to call. V was shortened by 0 bases and J by 0 bases, with 7 bases between the two germline ends. Germline CDR1 is SGHDT and CDR2 is YYEEEE. CDR3 length: 14 residues. The CDR3 here is CASSLERSSYEQYF. In DNA, the CDR3 is TGTGCCAGCAGCTTGGAAAGGAGCTCCTACGAGCAGTACTTC.

This chain joins TRBV6-5 and TRBJ1-2; D is unresolved. The V end was cut by 6 bases, the J end by 8 bases, with 13 bases between. The CDR3 loop spans 12 amino acids. CDR1 is MNHEY, CDR2 SVGAGI, per germline. CDR3 nucleotides: TGTGCCAGCAGCCCCGGTCTGGACGGCTACACCTTC. Translating gives CASSPGLDGYTF.

This clone appeared a single time. Other DNA sequences of this sample code for an identical CDR3. The gene calls are TRBV4-3 and TRBJ2-3; D gene uncertain. The CDR3 length is 14 residues. The germline V gene encodes CDR1 LGHNA and CDR2 YSLEER. Deletions cut 0 bases from V and 0 bases from J, with 4 bases between. CDR3 nucleotide sequence: TGCGCCAGCAGCCAAGACTATAGCACAGATACGCAGTATTTT. Translation gives CASSQDYSTDTQYF.

The gene calls are TRBV6-1 and TRBJ2-7; tentatively, D is TRBD1 or TRBD2 (6 bases each). Trimming pared 6 bases from V and 4 bases from J, leaving 19 bases between. Germline CDR1 MNHNS, CDR2 SASEGT. The CDR3 is 15 residues long. In DNA, the CDR3 is TGTGCCAGCAGGGAGGGGATCAGGGGCGTATACGAGCAGTACTTC. Translating it yields CASREGIRGVYEQYF.

This chain uses TRBV5-1 with TRBJ2-7, with TRBD2 matching over 7 bases. The germline gives CDR1 SGHRS, CDR2 YFSETQ. This CDR3 contains 15 residues. V was pared by 1 base and J by 5 bases, with 9 bases of the junction left unmatched. The CDR3 spells CASSLNPGGSHEQYF. The CDR3 coding sequence is TGCGCCAGCAGCTTGAATCCGGGAGGTAGCCACGAGCAGTACTTC.

V and J are TRBV7-2 and TRBJ2-5, with TRBD2 matching 13 bases. The ends lost 5 bases at V and 5 bases at J; junction bases unmatched: 14. The CDR3 has 18 residues. The V gene's germline CDR1 is SGHTA and CDR2 FQGNSA. The CDR3: CASSPFGTSGIIGETQYF. CDR3 nucleotides: TGTGCCAGCAGCCCCTTCGGGACTAGCGGGATCATAGGGGAGACCCAGTACTTC.